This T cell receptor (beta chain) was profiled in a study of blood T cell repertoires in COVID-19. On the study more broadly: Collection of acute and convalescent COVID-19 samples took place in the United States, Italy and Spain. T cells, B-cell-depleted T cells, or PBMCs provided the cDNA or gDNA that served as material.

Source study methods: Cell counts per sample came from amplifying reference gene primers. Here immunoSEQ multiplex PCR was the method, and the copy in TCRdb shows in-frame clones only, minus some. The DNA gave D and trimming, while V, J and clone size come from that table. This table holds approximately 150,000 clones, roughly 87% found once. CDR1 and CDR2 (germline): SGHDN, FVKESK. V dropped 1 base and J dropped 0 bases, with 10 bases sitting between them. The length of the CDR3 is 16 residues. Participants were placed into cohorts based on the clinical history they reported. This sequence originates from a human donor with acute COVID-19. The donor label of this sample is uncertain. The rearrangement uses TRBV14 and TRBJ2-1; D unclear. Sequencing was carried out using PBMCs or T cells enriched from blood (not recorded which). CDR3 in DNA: TGTGCCAGCAGCCAAGGAGCCTGGAGCTCCTACAATGAGCAGTTCTTC. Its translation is CASSQGAWSSYNEQFF. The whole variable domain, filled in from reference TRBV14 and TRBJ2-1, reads EAGVTQFPSHSVIEKGQTVTLRCDPISGHDNLYWYRRVMGKEIKFLLHFVKESKQDESGMPNNRFLAERTGGTYSTLKVQPAELEDSGVYFCASSQGAWSSYNEQFFGPGTRLTVL.